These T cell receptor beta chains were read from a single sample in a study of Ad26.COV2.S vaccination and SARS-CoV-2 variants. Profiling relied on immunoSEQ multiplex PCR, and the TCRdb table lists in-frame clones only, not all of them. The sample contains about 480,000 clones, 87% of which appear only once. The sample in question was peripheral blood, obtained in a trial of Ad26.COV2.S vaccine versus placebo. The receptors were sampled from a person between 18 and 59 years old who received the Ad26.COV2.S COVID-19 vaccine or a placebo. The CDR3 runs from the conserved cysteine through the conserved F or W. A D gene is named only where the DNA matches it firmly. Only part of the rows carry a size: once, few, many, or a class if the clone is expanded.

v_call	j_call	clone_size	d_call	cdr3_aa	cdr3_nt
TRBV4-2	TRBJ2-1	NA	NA	CASSGAPTPNEQFF	TGTGCCAGCAGCGGGGCTCCCACCCCCAATGAGCAGTTCTTC
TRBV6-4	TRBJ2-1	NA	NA	CASSKTPGPAWDNEQFF	TGTGCCAGCAGTAAAACACCGGGCCCAGCGTGGGACAATGAGCAGTTCTTC
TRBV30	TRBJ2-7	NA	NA	CAWSVGTLNYEQYF	TGTGCCTGGAGTGTGGGGACTTTGAACTACGAGCAGTACTTC
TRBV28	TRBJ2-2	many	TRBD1	CASKRGQGETGELFF	TGTGCCAGCAAAAGGGGACAGGGGGAGACCGGGGAGCTGTTTTTT
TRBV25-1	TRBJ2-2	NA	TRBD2	CASRRLAGSGELFF	TGTGCCAGCAGGAGACTAGCGGGCTCCGGGGAGCTGTTTTTT
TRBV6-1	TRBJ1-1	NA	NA	CASSEGDMNTEAFF	TGTGCCAGCAGTGAAGGGGACATGAACACTGAAGCTTTCTTT
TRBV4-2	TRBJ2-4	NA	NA	CASSQGGAGKNIQYF	TGTGCCAGCAGCCAAGGGGGGGCTGGCAAAAACATTCAGTACTTC
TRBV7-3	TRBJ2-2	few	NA	CASSLGARGQFGGELFF	TGTGCCAGCAGCTTGGGCGCCAGGGGCCAATTTGGAGGGGAGCTGTTTTTT
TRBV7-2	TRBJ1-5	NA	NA	CASSWGAGPNQPQHF	TGTGCCAGCAGCTGGGGAGCGGGCCCGAATCAGCCCCAGCATTTT
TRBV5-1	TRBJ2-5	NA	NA	CASSPVGGRVPGVQYF	TGCGCCAGCAGCCCCGTGGGGGGCAGGGTGCCAGGTGTCCAGTACTTC
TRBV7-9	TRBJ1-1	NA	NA	CASSPGRTNTEAFF	TGTGCCAGCAGCCCCGGACGGACGAACACTGAAGCTTTCTTT
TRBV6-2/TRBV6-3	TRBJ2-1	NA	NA	CASTPGARQVTHNEQFF	TGTGCCAGCACCCCCGGCGCCCGCCAAGTAACTCACAATGAGCAGTTCTTC
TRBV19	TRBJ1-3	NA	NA	CASSIHSGSYSGNTIYF	TGTGCCAGTAGTATACATTCGGGGAGCTACTCTGGAAACACCATATATTTT
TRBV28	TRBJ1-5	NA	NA	CASSPQVRPQHF	TGTGCCAGCAGTCCCCAGGTACGGCCCCAGCATTTT
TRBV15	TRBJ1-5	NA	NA	CATSRGTSYSNQPQHF	TGTGCCACCAGCAGAGGGACGTCTTATAGCAATCAGCCCCAGCATTTT
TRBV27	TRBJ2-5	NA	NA	CASSFRNQETQYF	TGTGCCAGCAGTTTCCGCAACCAAGAGACCCAGTACTTC
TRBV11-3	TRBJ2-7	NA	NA	CASSRSSDAYEQYF	TGTGCCAGCAGCCGATCCTCAGATGCCTACGAGCAGTACTTC
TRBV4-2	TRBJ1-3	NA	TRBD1	CASSQWGKGQGSGNTIYF	TGTGCCAGCAGCCAATGGGGTAAGGGACAGGGCAGCGGAAACACCATATATTTT
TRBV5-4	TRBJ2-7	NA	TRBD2	CASSLGAGASYEQYF	TGTGCCAGCAGCTTGGGAGCGGGGGCCTCCTACGAGCAGTACTTC
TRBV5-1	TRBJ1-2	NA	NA	CASSLAGAYYGYTF	TGCGCCAGCAGCTTGGCCGGAGCCTACTATGGCTACACCTTC
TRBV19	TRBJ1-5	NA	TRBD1	CASSRPTGAKTQPQHF	TGTGCCAGTAGTAGGCCGACAGGGGCAAAAACCCAGCCCCAGCATTTT
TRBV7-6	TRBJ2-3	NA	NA	CASSDTSRSSDTQYF	TGTGCCAGCAGCGATACTAGCCGGAGTTCAGATACGCAGTATTTT
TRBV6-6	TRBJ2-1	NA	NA	CASTPAGRDEQFF	TGTGCCAGCACTCCGGCCGGCCGGGATGAGCAGTTCTTC
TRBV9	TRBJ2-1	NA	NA	CASSVQVGAYNEQFF	TGTGCCAGCAGCGTACAGGTCGGAGCCTACAATGAGCAGTTCTTC
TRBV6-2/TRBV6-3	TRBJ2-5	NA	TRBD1	CASSYGQGGKTQYF	TGTGCCAGCAGTTACGGACAGGGCGGAAAGACCCAGTACTTC
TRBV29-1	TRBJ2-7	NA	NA	CSVVVGVSGSYEQYF	TGCAGCGTTGTGGTTGGGGTCTCGGGCTCCTACGAGCAGTACTTC
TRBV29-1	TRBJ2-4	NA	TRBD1	CSEDPGTASRELCAKNIQYF	TGCAGCGAGGACCCCGGGACAGCGAGTCGGGAATTATGCGCCAAAAACATTCAGTACTTC
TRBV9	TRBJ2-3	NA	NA	CASSAQNTQYF	TGTGCCAGCAGTGCTCAAAATACGCAGTATTTT
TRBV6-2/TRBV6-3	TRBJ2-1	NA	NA	CASSSQSPYEQFF	TGTGCCAGCAGTTCCCAATCCCCGTATGAGCAGTTCTTC
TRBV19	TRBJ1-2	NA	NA	CASIGGNYGYTF	TGTGCCAGTATAGGAGGGAACTATGGCTACACCTTC
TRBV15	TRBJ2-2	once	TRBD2	CATSALAGNTGELFF	TGTGCCACCAGCGCACTAGCGGGTAACACCGGGGAGCTGTTTTTT
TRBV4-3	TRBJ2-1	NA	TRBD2	CASSQGGSGTPYNEQFF	TGCGCCAGCAGCCAGGGGGGTAGCGGGACCCCATACAATGAGCAGTTCTTC
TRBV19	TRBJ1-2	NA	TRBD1	CASSSGGGGESNYGYTF	TGTGCCAGTAGCTCTGGTGGAGGGGGCGAGTCCAACTATGGCTACACCTTC
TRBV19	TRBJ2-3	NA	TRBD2	CASSIFGGSGPDTQYF	TGTGCCAGTAGTATCTTCGGCGGGAGCGGGCCAGATACGCAGTATTTT
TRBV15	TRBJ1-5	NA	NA	CATTADGYSNQPQHF	TGTGCCACCACTGCGGACGGTTATAGCAATCAGCCCCAGCATTTT
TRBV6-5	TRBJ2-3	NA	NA	CASSYGGLITDTQYF	TGTGCCAGCAGTTATGGGGGCTTGATCACAGATACGCAGTATTTT
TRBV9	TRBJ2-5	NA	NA	CASSVAVRQDHQETQYF	TGTGCCAGCAGCGTAGCGGTTAGGCAAGACCATCAAGAGACCCAGTACTTC